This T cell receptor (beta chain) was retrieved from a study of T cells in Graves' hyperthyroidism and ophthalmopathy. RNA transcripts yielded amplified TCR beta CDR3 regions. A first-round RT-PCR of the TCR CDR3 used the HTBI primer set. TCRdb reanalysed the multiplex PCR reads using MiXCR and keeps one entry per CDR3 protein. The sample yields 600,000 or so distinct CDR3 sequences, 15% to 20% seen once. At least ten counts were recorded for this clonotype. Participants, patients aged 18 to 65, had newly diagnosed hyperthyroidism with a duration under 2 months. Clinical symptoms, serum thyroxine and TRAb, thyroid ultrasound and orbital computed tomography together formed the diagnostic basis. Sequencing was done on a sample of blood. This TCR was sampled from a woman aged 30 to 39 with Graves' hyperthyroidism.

The CDR3 loop is CASSPLDTEAFF. Here the CDR3 DNA reads TGTGCCAGCTCACCTTTGGACACTGAAGCTTTCTTT. This chain joins TRBV18 and TRBJ1-1; D not certain. Germline CDR1 and CDR2: KGHSH and LQKENI. This CDR3 contains 12 residues. Trimming left V 3 bases short and J 3 bases short, with 5 bases between.